This entry describes one T cell receptor (beta chain). The CDR3 is 12 residues long. Losses at the gene ends were 8 bases for V and 4 bases for J; bases not matched to a gene: 2. The data are from a study of blood T cell repertoires in COVID-19. About the research overall: Sites in the United States, Italy and Spain provided acute and convalescent COVID-19 samples. T cells, B-cell-depleted T cells, or PBMCs provided the cDNA or gDNA that served as material.

In the original workflow: For nucleated cells, counts were estimated from reference gene primer amplification. Generated by immunoSEQ multiplex PCR, the TCRdb table keeps only in-frame clones and is missing some. V and J calls and clone size come straight from that table; D and trimming were deduced from the DNA. Of about 190,000 clones detected, roughly 78% appear once; the ten largest clones hold about 3%. The sample was peripheral blood. This receptor was obtained from a woman of 80 years or more with active or convalescent COVID-19. J is TRBJ1-5 and V is TRBV12-3 or TRBV12-4, with 7 bases that match TRBD1. As DNA, the CDR3 is TGTGCCAGCGAGGGGGCAAATCAGCCCCAGCATTTT. Translating gives CASEGANQPQHF.